The 5 T cell receptor beta chains below were found in one sample sequenced in a study of siplizumab effects on memory and regulatory T cells (dated by TCRdb to the late 2010s). The library was obtained by the immunoSEQ multiplex PCR assay. TCRdb provides this immuneACCESS table in a form limited to in-frame rearrangements. Some clones are lacking; in checked studies, under half of them reflect an unresolved V gene, and why the rest are absent is not known. The sample table lists about 40,000 clones, about 90% of them with a count of one. The ten largest clonotypes hold less than 0.3% of the sample. The sample consisted of naive CD4+ T cells sorted from blood. Read against the paper, the sample's cell subset or site label means: unstimulated naive T cells. The receptor source for this set is a human donor in good health.

V is TRBV7-9 and J is TRBJ2-7; no clear D gene. Germline assignment: CDR1 SEHNR and CDR2 FQNEAQ (reference sequence). There are 11 residues in the CDR3. The germline V and J ends were trimmed by 3 bases and 3 bases, with 3 bases remaining between them. The CDR3 reads CASSFFYEQYF. The CDR3 bases are TGTGCCAGCAGCTTTTTCTACGAGCAGTACTTC.

The rearrangement uses TRBV19 and TRBJ2-2; D may be TRBD2 (7 bases). The CDR3 loop spans 15 amino acids. V dropped 8 bases and J dropped 6 bases, with 19 bases sitting between them. Germline CDR1 and CDR2: LNHDA and SQIVND (reference sequence). As DNA, the CDR3 is TGTGCCAGTCGCCCTGGGGGGGGGCTCGCCGGGGAGCTGTTTTTT. Translated, it gives CASRPGGGLAGELFF.

The J gene is TRBJ2-1, the V gene TRBV11-3; D is uncertain. Germline CDR1 reads SGHNT; CDR2 reads YENEEA. V lost 4 bases to trimming and J lost 5 bases, with 6 bases between them. The CDR3 contains 12 residues. The CDR3 sequence: CASSWINNEQFF. Written as DNA, the CDR3 is TGTGCCAGCAGCTGGATTAACAATGAGCAGTTCTTC.

The CDR3 loop is CASSSYKFTEAFF. CDR3 nucleotide sequence: TGTGCCAGCAGCTCGTACAAATTCACTGAAGCTTTCTTT. The gene calls are TRBV7-2 and TRBJ1-1; D unclear. The V end lost 4 bases, the J end lost 4 bases, and 10 bases lay between the germline ends. The CDR3 is 13 residues long. Looked up from germline, CDR1 is SGHTA and CDR2 is FQGNSA.

This rearrangement joins TRBV9 to TRBJ1-1, with a weak D call TRBD1 (5 bases). Trimming removed 4 bases from V and 4 bases from J, with 17 bases in between. Germline V gene data show CDR1 as SGDLS and CDR2 as YYNGEE. This CDR3 is 15 amino acids long. The CDR3 reads CASSISGTALTEAFF. The CDR3 region has the DNA TGTGCCAGCAGCATTTCCGGGACTGCACTCACTGAAGCTTTCTTT.